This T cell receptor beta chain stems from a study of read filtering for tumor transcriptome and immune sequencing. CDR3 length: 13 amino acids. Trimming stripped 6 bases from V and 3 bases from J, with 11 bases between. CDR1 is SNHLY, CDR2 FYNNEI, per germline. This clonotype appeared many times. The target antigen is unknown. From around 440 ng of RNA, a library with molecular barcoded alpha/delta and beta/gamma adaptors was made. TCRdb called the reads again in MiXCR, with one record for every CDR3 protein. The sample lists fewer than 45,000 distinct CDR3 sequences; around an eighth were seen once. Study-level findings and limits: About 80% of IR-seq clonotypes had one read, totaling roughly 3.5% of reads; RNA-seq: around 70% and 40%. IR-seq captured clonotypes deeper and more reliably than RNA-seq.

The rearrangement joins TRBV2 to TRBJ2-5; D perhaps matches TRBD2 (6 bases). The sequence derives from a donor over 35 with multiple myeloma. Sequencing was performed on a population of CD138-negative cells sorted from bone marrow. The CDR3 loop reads CASSREAEETQYF. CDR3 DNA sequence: TGTGCCAGCAGCAGGGAGGCTGAAGAGACCCAGTACTTC.